The subject of this entry is one T cell receptor (beta chain). This clonotype has a count of ten or more. This receptor's antigen is unknown. One base away there is no much larger clone; base qualities are not given. The junction carries 16 bases between V and J, which are trimmed by 0 bases and 9 bases respectively. Reading from cysteine to phenylalanine, the CDR3 counts 15 amino acids. Only the CDR3 part of the read is kept: 45 bases, read in frame from the first base. The germline V gene specifies SGHRS as CDR1 and YFSETQ as CDR2. This sample is drawn from a study of T cells in Graves' hyperthyroidism and ophthalmopathy (dated by TCRdb to between 2018 and 2021). Turning to the overall study: Peripheral blood samples were taken at the time of initial diagnosis, prior to any treatment. To identify distinguishing TCR V-J signatures, a discovery cohort of around 100 patients was used, comprising 40 to 45 with Graves' ophthalmopathy and some 60 with stable Graves' hyperthyroidism. Prospective prediction of ophthalmopathy was tested in an independent validation cohort consisting of some 19 hyperthyroidism patients and around 16 patients who later progressed to ophthalmopathy. The roughly 100 discovery patients were randomly divided into training and test sets at a 7:3 ratio. The study also compared thyroid tissue and blood T-cell repertoires from about six Graves' hyperthyroidism patients. Following sampling, methimazole starting at 30 mg daily was given to hyperthyroidism patients, and high-dose intravenous methylprednisolone was given to ophthalmopathy patients. The paper describes TCR Vbeta CDR3 sequencing of fewer than 150 peripheral blood samples, made up of some 40 ophthalmopathy patients, 70 to 75 hyperthyroidism patients and some 17 progressor patients.

The research as a whole found: During validation, the model predicted progression to ophthalmopathy a median of around six months ahead of onset, with roughly 65% sensitivity and almost 75% specificity. No statistical method was used to set the sample size in advance, and investigators knew the group allocation. A model built on a 13 V-J signature distinguished ophthalmopathy from stable hyperthyroidism, reaching roughly 88% sensitivity and around 81% specificity in cross-validation and 80%/75% in testing. Most expanded thyroid clonotypes (frequency above 0.001) were also detected in blood, suggesting blood repertoires may reflect thyroid immune responses.

Graves' hyperthyroidism was defined as stable when no progression to ophthalmopathy occurred over 18 months of follow-up. The hyperthyroidism patients were between 18 and 65 years old and newly diagnosed, with a disease duration of less than 2 months. Exclusion was applied to patients with uncontrolled infections, other autoimmune diseases, pregnancy or lactation. Clinical symptoms, serum thyroxine and TRAb, thyroid ultrasound, and orbital computed tomography formed the basis for the diagnoses. Ficoll-Paque density gradient centrifugation was used to isolate PBMCs from approximately 10 ml of fresh peripheral blood. Trizol reagent was used to extract total RNA, and RNA quality was then checked on an Agilent 2100 Bioanalyzer. The TCR beta CDR3 regions were amplified from the RNA transcripts. A first-round RT-PCR of the TCR CDR3 used the HTBI primer set with the Qiagen OneStep RT-PCR kit. Libraries were constructed in a second round of multiplex PCR, after which size selection and purification were carried out. Libraries were sequenced paired-end with 100 bp reads on an Illumina HiSeq2000. In the authors' own workflow: SOAPnuke was used to process the raw data, throwing out any read that contained adapters or uncalled bases, had a mean Phred below 15, or lacked an exact constant-primer or identifier match. High-quality paired reads were merged using COPE v1.2.5, and each unique nucleotide sequence was defined as a clonotype. MiTCR v1.1 was used to align the clonotypes against IMGT TRBV, TRBD and TRBJ reference segments. The analysis was restricted to V-J combinations with a frequency above 0.0001, which together covered just over 98% of the repertoires. The TCS score was defined as the ratio of F50 (clonal expansion) to E x V (chaos), calculated using BLOSUM62-based TCRdist between CDR3 peptides within each V-J. Welch's t-statistics and random forest reduced 514 V-J features to 10 to 15, which were used in a naive Bayes classifier (R e1071). TCRdb ran its own pipeline on the public reads, namely fastp trimming at Q25 and MiXCR clone calling, and kept in-frame beta chains. Rows merge per CDR3 protein into single entries with the most common DNA and genes. TCRdb, not the original authors, processed these V and J calls. Here the sample has 380,000 or so distinct CDR3 sequences; over 11% occur a single time. About 22% of the sample is in the top ten clones.

The TCR comes from a woman between 25 and 40 years old with Graves' hyperthyroidism. The chain is encoded by TRBV5-1 joined to TRBJ1-5; the D gene remains uncertain. Sequencing was carried out using blood. The CDR3 has the sequence CASSLEAGRSGPQHF. In nucleotide form, the sequence is TGCGCCAGCAGCTTGGAGGCAGGACGCAGTGGGCCCCAGCATTTT.